This T cell receptor beta chain was profiled in a study of tumor and adjacent non-tumor tissue in lung cancer. Study findings and constraints: TCR diversity was significantly greater in tumor than normal lung tissue.

Note on this clonotype: Its cognate antigen is unknown.

RNA was extracted from bulk tissue without any cell sorting. V lost 2 bases, J lost 7 bases, and 4 bases stayed unmatched. The germline CDR1 and CDR2 sequences are MGHRA and YSYEKL. There are 14 residues in the CDR3. TCRbeta libraries were built with three rounds of nested PCR, modified from ARM-PCR. One entry per CDR3 protein results from TCRdb running MiXCR on the multiplex PCR reads. Here the sample spans roughly 150,000 distinct CDR3 sequences, about 71% being singletons. The sequence was collected from a man in his sixties with small cell lung cancer. V is TRBV4-1 and J is TRBJ1-4; 7 bases agree with TRBD1. Sequencing was carried out using lung tumor tissue. The CDR3 DNA sequence: TGCGCCAGCAGCCAACGGGGACAGATTGAAAAACTGTTTTTT. Its translation is CASSQRGQIEKLFF.